Following are 11 T cell receptor beta chains from one sample sequenced in a study of OX40 agonist ivuxolimab in advanced cancers. Library preparation used the immunoSEQ multiplex PCR assay. The immuneACCESS repertoire file appears here via TCRdb, limited to in-frame rearrangements. These files lack a portion of the clones; in checked studies, under half of the deficit traces to unresolved V genes, and the cause of the others is not known. Here the sample has about 12,000 clones; around 76% occur a single time. Of the sample, around 30% is held by the ten largest clones. Sequenced material: CD4+ or CD8+ T cells sorted from blood, taken in a trial of the OX40 agonist ivuxolimab. These receptors were obtained from an adult with an advanced solid tumor such as melanoma, head and neck, liver or kidney cancer.

This clone was picked up a small number of times. CDR3 DNA sequence: TGTGCCAGTACCCTGACCTGGGGGGAAAAGAACACTGAAGCTTTCTTT. This sequence encodes CASTLTWGEKNTEAFF. V is TRBV19 and J is TRBJ1-1; perhaps TRBD1 as D (5 bases). The CDR3 is 16 residues long. The V gene lost 7 bases and the J gene lost 1 base, with 19 bases spanning the gap. In germline, CDR1 is LNHDA, CDR2 SQIVND (reference sequence).

The chain has TRBV14 and TRBJ1-1; D remains ambiguous. The length of the CDR3 is 12 residues. Germline V gives CDR1 SGHDN, CDR2 FVKESK. V was shortened by 1 base and J by 9 bases, with 9 bases between the two germline ends. CDR3 loop: CASSQVGRQAFF. CDR3 bases: TGTGCCAGCAGCCAAGTGGGGAGACAAGCTTTCTTT.

The genes are TRBV27 and TRBJ1-2; no clear D. With 7 bases removed from V and 5 bases from J, the gap between germline ends came to 14 bases. Germline V lookup: CDR1 MNHEY, CDR2 SMNVEV (reference sequence). There are 13 residues in the CDR3. CDR3 DNA: TGTGCCAGCACCGAGAGGCAGGAGTATGGCTACACCTTC. Translating it yields CASTERQEYGYTF.

The chain combines TRBV27 with TRBJ2-3; 12 nucleotides line up with TRBD2. CDR1 is MNHEY, CDR2 SMNVEV, per germline (reference sequence). This CDR3 comprises 17 residues. With V trimmed by 5 bases and J by 0 bases, 6 bases remained unmatched. The CDR3 coding sequence is TGTGCCAGCAGTCCCAACGGACTAGCGGGGAGCACAGATACGCAGTATTTT. This codes for CASSPNGLAGSTDTQYF.

This clone has a single count. The CDR3 sequence: CSVPDRDSYEQYF. CDR3 DNA sequence: TGCAGCGTTCCCGACAGGGATAGCTACGAGCAGTACTTC. The chain uses TRBV29-1 and TRBJ2-7; 7 bases map to TRBD1. There are 13 residues in the CDR3. The junction had 7 bases not matched to a gene; V was cut back by 5 bases and J by 3 bases. Germline V gives CDR1 SQVTM, CDR2 ANQGSEA.

The rearrangement links TRBV13 to TRBJ2-7; 14 bases align to TRBD2. The length of the CDR3 is 18 residues. Trimming at V came to 4 bases and at J to 4 bases, leaving 12 bases not matched to a gene. The germline V gene has CDR1 PRHDT and CDR2 FYEKMQ (reference sequence). CDR3 bases: TGTGCCAGCAGCTCCACCCCGGGACTAGCGGGAGTTCTATACGAGCAGTACTTC. It codes for CASSSTPGLAGVLYEQYF.

This chain uses TRBV15 with TRBJ1-4; no firm D call. The length of the CDR3 is 16 residues. V lost 2 bases to trimming and J lost 4 bases, with 14 bases between them. CDR1 is LNHNV, CDR2 YYDKDF, per germline (reference sequence). The CDR3: CATSRLDSSDNEKLFF. CDR3 DNA sequence: TGTGCCACCAGCAGACTTGACTCCTCGGATAATGAAAAACTGTTTTTT.

This sequence joins TRBV28 and TRBJ2-7; D perhaps matches TRBD1 (5 bases). Germline loops: CDR1 MDHEN, CDR2 SYDVKM. The CDR3 sequence is 15 residues long. The V and J ends lost 7 bases and 0 bases respectively, with 16 bases between them. CDR3 amino acids: CASTSLQGGSYEQYF. The CDR3 DNA reads TGTGCCAGCACCTCCCTGCAGGGTGGCTCCTACGAGCAGTACTTC.

This clone rates as medium-sized. The rearrangement joins TRBV4-3 to TRBJ2-1, with a tentative D call TRBD2 (5 bases). CDR1 is LGHNA and CDR2 is YSLEER in the germline V gene. V lost 0 bases and J 7 bases, leaving 19 bases between the germline ends. CDR3 length equals 17 residues. This CDR3 reads CASSQDGNGVPGNEQFF. The CDR3 DNA is TGCGCCAGCAGCCAAGATGGAAACGGGGTCCCGGGGAATGAGCAGTTCTTC.

This clone has a handful of counts. The chain recombines TRBV5-6 with TRBJ2-6, with D perhaps matching TRBD1 or TRBD2 (6 bases each). The V gene lost 4 bases and the J gene lost 2 bases, with 13 bases spanning the gap. There are 16 residues in the CDR3. CDR1 SGHDT and CDR2 YYEEEE come from the germline V gene. CDR3 in amino acids: CASSVTGTPGANVLTF. CDR3 nucleotides: TGTGCCAGCAGCGTAACAGGGACTCCTGGGGCCAACGTCCTGACTTTC.

The chain joins TRBV6-1 to TRBJ2-7, with D uncertain. Trimming took off 2 bases at V and 0 bases at J, with 5 bases between the two ends. Germline assignment: CDR1 MNHNS and CDR2 SASEGT. The CDR3 has 13 residues. CDR3 DNA: TGTGCCAGCAGTGAACAGGACTCCTACGAGCAGTACTTC. Translating gives CASSEQDSYEQYF.